This entry features one T cell receptor beta chain sequence. Using immunoSEQ multiplex PCR, the repertoire was profiled, and TCRdb retains in-frame clones only, with some absent. This table holds tens of thousands of clones, around 92% found once. These data are taken from a study of T cell changes during pregnancy in multiple sclerosis. CDR1 SNHLY and CDR2 FYNNEI come from the germline V gene. The length of the CDR3 is 14 residues. J gave up 15 bases and V 1 base, and 9 bases lay outside the gene matches. The clonotype was recovered from a female donor in good health, enrolled as a control in a pregnancy study. Sequences were derived from peripheral blood, sampled in the first trimester of pregnancy. The gene calls are TRBV2 and TRBJ2-4; TRBD1 agrees at 10 bases. The CDR3 is CASSEGTGGGPRYF. For the CDR3, the DNA is TGTGCCAGCAGTGAAGGGACAGGGGGGGGTCCACGGTACTTC. Supplemented by reference TRBV2 and TRBJ2-4, the full variable domain reads EPEVTQTPSHQVTQMGQEVILRCVPISNHLYFYWYRQILGQKVEFLVSFYNNEISEKSEIFDDQFSVERPDGSNFTLKIRSTKLEDSAMYFCASSEGTGGGPRYFGAGTRLSVL.